The entry below describes one T cell receptor (beta chain). Its antigen remains unidentified. One end of the junction does not line up with germline, which may come from a read error. The sample comes from a study of T cells in localized non-small cell lung cancer (dated by TCRdb to the early 2020s). Study-level background: The study examined T cell repertoires in roughly 240 patients with early-stage NSCLC and compared tumors with uninvolved tumor-adjacent lungs. The cohort comprised 200 to 300 treatment-naïve NSCLC patients with resected, localized lung tumors. NSCLC patients had a mean age of around 61 years, and around 130 were male and 85 to 110 female. Broad study findings and their caveats: Of the top 100 tumor clones, a median of around 57 were detected in paired uninvolved adjacent lung; some 28 were also among that lung's top 100. The highest T cell clonality was observed in uninvolved tumor-adjacent lung, where clonality exceeded that of tumor, suggesting that antigenic responses were more focused in uninvolved tumor-adjacent lung. Because multi-region sequencing of the tumors was not done, intratumor heterogeneity could not be ruled out. Longer overall survival was associated with higher T cell density in blood, whereas shorter survival was associated with higher clonality in adjacent lung. Because the study design was exploratory, TCR variables were selected using unadjusted p-values without false-discovery rate correction.

The germline V gene supplies CDR1 SGHTA and CDR2 FQGNSA. Including the terminal cysteine and phenylalanine, the CDR3 comprises 16 residues. The entry retains the CDR3 DNA only, 48 bases that are in frame from base 1. The immunoSEQ Assay was used to sequence TCR beta CDR3 regions from DNA. In the source study's methods: T cell density was computed as TCR beta template counts normalized to usable DNA estimated by amplifying housekeeping genes. The preseqR package was used to estimate richness by extrapolating to 400,000 templates for PBMC samples and to 120,000 templates for tissue samples. Clonality was taken to be one minus Pielou's evenness. To identify tissue-enriched TCRs, differential abundance testing was run on productive amino-acid clonotypes with a minimum total count of 5 and an alpha of 0.1. Repertoire overlap between compartments was quantified with the Jaccard Index and Morisita Overlap Index. TCR beta CDR3s were clustered by GLIPH together with public tetramer-defined viral CDR3s, and at least three viral sequences plus V-gene enrichment were required for viral motifs. Here the immuneACCESS table is served through TCRdb, limited to in-frame sequences with V and J called. Missing clones are a known gap in these copies; in checked studies unresolved V genes cover under half, and the rest lacks a known reason. V and J calls and clone size are given by that table; D and trimming were obtained from the DNA. For this sample the table gives some 16,000 clones, of which roughly 91% were detected only once. The top ten constitute more than 3% of the sample.

At diagnosis, tumor, uninvolved tumor-adjacent lung and peripheral blood were collected and then preserved as a mix of FFPE and fresh-frozen material. Blood samples were analyzed as peripheral blood mononuclear cells for TCR repertoire profiling. The TCR comes from a male donor aged 60 or older with stage II squamous cell lung carcinoma. The sequence joins TRBV7-2 to TRBJ2-5, with 7 central nucleotides matching TRBD1. The sequences come from peripheral blood, collected before any cancer treatment. The CDR3 is CASSLARQGRKETQYF. The nucleotide sequence reads as follows: TGTGCCAGCAGTTTAGCTCGACAGGGTCGAAAAGAGACCCAGTACTTC.